The 23 T cell receptor beta chains in this list originate from one sample, sequenced in a study of T cell changes during pregnancy in multiple sclerosis. Using immunoSEQ multiplex PCR, the repertoire was profiled, and TCRdb retains in-frame clones only, with some absent. Among more than 90,000 clones listed, around 90% were seen once. Here the sequenced sample was peripheral blood, taken in the first trimester of pregnancy. The receptors were gathered from a female donor with multiple sclerosis, enrolled in a pregnancy study.

The chain employs TRBV7-3 and TRBJ2-7; D is unclear. Trimming stripped 5 bases from V and 1 base from J, with 12 bases between. Looked up from germline, CDR1 is SGHTA and CDR2 is FQGTGA. This CDR3 comprises 14 residues. CDR3 nucleotide sequence: TGTGCCAGCAGCCCTCGACACCGATCCTACGAGCAGTACTTC. This translates into CASSPRHRSYEQYF.

The chain employs TRBV27 and TRBJ2-7; no definite D call. The V gene's germline CDR1 is MNHEY and CDR2 SMNVEV (reference sequence). V lost 3 bases, J lost 4 bases, and 10 bases lay in between. The CDR3 is 13 residues long. As DNA, the CDR3 is TGTGCCAGCAGTTTTTTACTGTCGTACGAGCAGTACTTC. Protein sequence: CASSFLLSYEQYF.

This clone appeared once. The rearrangement uses TRBV27 and TRBJ2-7; TRBD1 agrees at 8 bases. V dropped 3 bases and J dropped 2; count of bases not matched to a gene: 3. The length of the CDR3 is 14 residues. Germline V gene data show CDR1 as MNHEY and CDR2 as SMNVEV (reference sequence). The CDR3: CASSLGTGPYEQYF. CDR3 sequence (DNA): TGTGCCAGCAGTTTGGGGACAGGCCCCTACGAGCAGTACTTC.

This chain uses TRBV18 with TRBJ1-1; possibly TRBD1 for D (5 bases). Trimming removed 0 bases at V and 3 bases at J, with 14 bases between. Germline loops: CDR1 KGHSH, CDR2 LQKENI. CDR3 length: 16 amino acids. The CDR3 spells CASSPPVGGADTEAFF. The CDR3 region has the DNA TGTGCCAGCTCACCACCGGTAGGCGGGGCGGACACTGAAGCTTTCTTT.

The chain has TRBV6-1 and TRBJ1-2, with TRBD1 matching over 7 bases. Per the germline V gene, CDR1 is MNHNS and CDR2 is SASEGT. This CDR3 is 15 amino acids long. The J segment lost 0 bases and the V segment lost 5 bases, leaving 6 bases of the junction unmatched. The CDR3, as DNA: TGTGCCAGCAGTAGAGGGACAGCCCCTAACTATGGCTACACCTTC. Its protein product is CASSRGTAPNYGYTF.

This chain joins TRBV6-6 and TRBJ1-1; 7 bases line up with TRBD1. The CDR3 is made up of 13 amino acids. J gave up 4 bases and V 5 bases, and 4 bases lay outside the gene matches. Per the germline V gene, CDR1 is MNHNY and CDR2 is SVGAGI (reference sequence). The DNA of the CDR3 is TGTGCCAGCAGTGCCGAGGGGGCCACTGAAGCTTTCTTT. Its protein is CASSAEGATEAFF.

This clone came up a few times. The chain couples TRBV5-4 to TRBJ2-1; 8 bases map to TRBD2. CDR1 and CDR2 (germline): SGHNT, YYREEE (reference sequence). The CDR3 is 16 residues long. J gave up 3 bases and V 4 bases, and 9 bases lay outside the gene matches. CDR3 in DNA: TGTGCCAGCAGCCCTGAACTAGCGGCCAACTACAATGAGCAGTTCTTC. Its protein product is CASSPELAANYNEQFF.

V usage is TRBV19 and J usage is TRBJ2-7; a weak D match, TRBD1 (5 bases). In germline, CDR1 is LNHDA, CDR2 SQIVND (reference sequence). CDR3 size: 13 residues. V gave up 4 bases and J gave up 1 base, with 8 bases separating them. The DNA for the CDR3 is TGTGCCAGTAGTACAGGGTTTTCCTACGAGCAGTACTTC. It codes for CASSTGFSYEQYF.

This chain uses TRBV18 with TRBJ2-1; 7 bases are shared with TRBD1. CDR1 and CDR2 (germline): KGHSH, LQKENI. The CDR3 is 14 amino acids. V lost 3 bases, J lost 5 bases, and 4 bases stayed unmatched. DNA for the CDR3: TGTGCCAGCTCACCTCGGGACAGTGACAATGAGCAGTTCTTC. Translated, it gives CASSPRDSDNEQFF.

The V and J genes are TRBV5-6 and TRBJ2-4, with TRBD2 as a possible D gene (6 bases). The CDR3 loop spans 17 amino acids. The germline gives CDR1 SGHDT, CDR2 YYEEEE. Between the trimmed V and J ends, which lost 0 bases and 9 bases, there was a span of 22 bases. The chain's CDR3 is CASSLGGGVRGGLIQYF. The CDR3 nucleotides are TGTGCCAGCAGCTTGGGGGGTGGGGTGCGGGGAGGCCTCATTCAGTACTTC.

The genes are TRBV7-2 and TRBJ2-7; D uncertain. This CDR3 contains 13 residues. Between the trimmed V and J ends, which lost 2 bases and 4 bases, there was a span of 9 bases. In germline, CDR1 is SGHTA, CDR2 FQGNSA. The DNA of the CDR3 is TGTGCCAGCAGCTTAAGCACTCGGTACGAGCAGTACTTC. Protein: CASSLSTRYEQYF.

V usage is TRBV9 and J usage is TRBJ1-2; no clear D gene. Germline CDR1 is SGDLS and CDR2 is YYNGEE. This CDR3 region has 13 residues. Deletions cut 2 bases from V and 4 bases from J, with 9 bases between. CDR3 loop: CASSVSRSYGYTF. The CDR3 bases are TGTGCCAGCAGCGTGTCGAGATCCTATGGCTACACCTTC.

In DNA form, the CDR3 reads TGCGCCAGCAGCTCCGGGACTAGCGGGGAAAGAGGAAAGACCCAGTACTTC. This gives the protein CASSSGTSGERGKTQYF. V gene TRBV10-2 combines with J gene TRBJ2-5; 13 bases are shared with TRBD2. The trim removed 6 bases at V and 6 bases at J, leaving 13 bases unmatched. The V gene's germline CDR1 is WSHSY and CDR2 SAAADI. CDR3 length equals 17 residues.

The chain is built from TRBV29-1 and TRBJ1-2, with a tentative D call TRBD1 (5 bases). The V gene's germline CDR1 is SQVTM and CDR2 ANQGSEA. V shed 7 bases and J shed 8 bases, with 14 bases lying between them. This CDR3 has 11 residues. CDR3 nucleotides: TGCAGCGCGCCCGATCCAGGGGGCTACACCTTC. Its translation is CSAPDPGGYTF.

The V and J genes are TRBV11-2 and TRBJ1-4; 10 positions agree with TRBD1. Germline CDR1 reads SGHAT; CDR2 reads FQNNGV. This CDR3 spans 15 amino acids. The V gene end was trimmed by 2 bases and the J gene end by 8 bases; junction bases not matched to a gene: 5. The CDR3 region has the DNA TGTGCCAGCAGCTTAAAGGGGACAGGGGACGAAAAACTGTTTTTT. This encodes CASSLKGTGDEKLFF.

This rearrangement joins TRBV19 to TRBJ1-1; D call uncertain. Per the germline V gene, CDR1 is LNHDA and CDR2 is SQIVND (reference sequence). The CDR3 spans 14 residues. V lost 2 bases and J 0 bases, leaving 7 bases between the germline ends. The CDR3 sequence: CASSIKSVNTEAFF. In nucleotides, the CDR3 is TGTGCCAGTAGTATAAAGAGTGTGAACACTGAAGCTTTCTTT.

The chain combines TRBV18 with TRBJ1-1; tentatively, D is TRBD1 (5 bases). The germline V and J ends were trimmed by 1 base and 2 bases, with 11 bases remaining between them. CDR1 is KGHSH, CDR2 LQKENI, per germline. There are 15 residues in the CDR3. DNA of the CDR3: TGTGCCAGCTCACCACGGGTAGGGGATAACACTGAAGCTTTCTTT. Amino acid sequence: CASSPRVGDNTEAFF.

This chain joins TRBV28 and TRBJ2-5; 7 bases fit TRBD1. With the DNA end fitting TRBJ2-7 better, the J assignment may be wrong. Germline lookup yields CDR1 MDHEN and CDR2 SYDVKM. This CDR3 spans 14 amino acids. CDR3 loop: CASSIRDRDYEQYF. Here the CDR3 DNA reads TGTGCCAGCAGTATCCGGGACAGAGACTACGAGCAGTACTTC.

This clone was recorded once. The chain uses TRBV5-1 and TRBJ1-2; the match to TRBD1 covers 12 bases. Looked up from germline, CDR1 is SGHRS and CDR2 is YFSETQ. The CDR3 contains 16 residues. V lost 1 base and J lost 6; bases outside the gene matches: 7. CDR3 DNA: TGCGCCAGCAGCTTGCCCCGGGACAGGGGGCGTAATGGCTACACCTTC. Protein: CASSLPRDRGRNGYTF.

The chain couples TRBV27 to TRBJ1-2; 8 nucleotides line up with TRBD1. Trimming took 6 bases from V and 7 from J; bases not matched to a gene: 10. Per the germline V gene, CDR1 is MNHEY and CDR2 is SMNVEV (reference sequence). CDR3 length: 14 residues. In nucleotides, the CDR3 is TGTGCCAGCAGGTTAGACAGGGGCTTTGGTGGCTACACCTTC. As protein: CASRLDRGFGGYTF.

The chain joins TRBV11-2 to TRBJ2-7; 10 nucleotides align to TRBD1. Germline V gives CDR1 SGHAT, CDR2 FQNNGV. After removal of 5 bases from V and 6 bases from J, the junction contained 7 bases not matched to a gene. The CDR3 spans 14 residues. The CDR3 here is CASSRDRGLSEQYF. CDR3 DNA sequence: TGTGCCAGCAGCCGCGACAGGGGGCTAAGCGAGCAGTACTTC.

V usage is TRBV7-3 and J usage is TRBJ2-1, with 7 bases lining up with TRBD1. The J segment lost 0 bases and the V segment lost 0 bases, leaving 14 bases of the junction unmatched. The CDR3 runs to 20 residues. Germline lookup yields CDR1 SGHTA and CDR2 FQGTGA. DNA of the CDR3: TGTGCCAGCAGCTTAACCCCTCGGGACAGAGGGAGCCTCTCCTACAATGAGCAGTTCTTC. It specifies CASSLTPRDRGSLSYNEQFF. Full variable domain (rest looked up from reference TRBV7-3 and TRBJ2-1): GAGVSQTPSNKVTEKGKYVELRCDPISGHTALYWYRQSLGQGPEFLIYFQGTGAADDSGLPNDRFFAVRPEGSVSTLKIQRTERGDSAVYLCASSLTPRDRGSLSYNEQFFGPGTRLTVL.

The rearrangement links TRBV9 to TRBJ2-1; tentatively, D is TRBD2 (6 bases). Trimming took 0 bases from V and 6 from J, leaving 7 bases between them. The CDR3 covers 13 residues. Per germline, CDR1 SGDLS and CDR2 YYNGEE. The CDR3 DNA sequence: TGTGCCAGCAGCGTAGTGGAGGGCAATGAGCAGTTCTTC. Residues: CASSVVEGNEQFF.